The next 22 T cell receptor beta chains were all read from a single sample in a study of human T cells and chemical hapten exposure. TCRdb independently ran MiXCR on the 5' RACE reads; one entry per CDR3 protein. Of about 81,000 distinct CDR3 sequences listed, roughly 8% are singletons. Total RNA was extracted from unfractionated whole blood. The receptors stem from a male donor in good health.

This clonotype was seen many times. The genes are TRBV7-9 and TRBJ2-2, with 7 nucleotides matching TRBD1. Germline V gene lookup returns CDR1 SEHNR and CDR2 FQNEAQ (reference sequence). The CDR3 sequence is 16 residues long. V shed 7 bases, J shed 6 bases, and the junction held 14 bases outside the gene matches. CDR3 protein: CASIPGRGGPAGELFF. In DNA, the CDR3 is TGTGCCAGCATCCCTGGGAGAGGGGGCCCGGCCGGGGAGCTGTTTTTT.

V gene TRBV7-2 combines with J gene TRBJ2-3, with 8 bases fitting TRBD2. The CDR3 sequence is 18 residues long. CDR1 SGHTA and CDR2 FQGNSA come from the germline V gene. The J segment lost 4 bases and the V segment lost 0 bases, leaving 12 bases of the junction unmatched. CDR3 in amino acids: CASSLAPEGSGSSDTQYF. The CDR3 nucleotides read TGTGCCAGCAGCTTAGCCCCCGAGGGGAGCGGGAGTTCAGATACGCAGTATTTT.

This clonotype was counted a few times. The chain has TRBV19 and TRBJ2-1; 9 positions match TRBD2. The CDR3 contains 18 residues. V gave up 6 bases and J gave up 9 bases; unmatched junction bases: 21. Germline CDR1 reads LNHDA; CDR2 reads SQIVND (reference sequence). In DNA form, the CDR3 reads TGTGCCAGTAGCCGCTTTTCTGCGGGAGGGCGTATGGTTACTGAGCAGTTCTTC. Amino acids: CASSRFSAGGRMVTEQFF. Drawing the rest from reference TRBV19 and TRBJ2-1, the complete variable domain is DGGITQSPKYLFRKEGQNVTLSCEQNLNHDAMYWYRQDPGQGLRLIYYSQIVNDFQKGDIAEGYSVSREKKESFPLTVTSAQKNPTAFYLCASSRFSAGGRMVTEQFFGPGTRLTVL.

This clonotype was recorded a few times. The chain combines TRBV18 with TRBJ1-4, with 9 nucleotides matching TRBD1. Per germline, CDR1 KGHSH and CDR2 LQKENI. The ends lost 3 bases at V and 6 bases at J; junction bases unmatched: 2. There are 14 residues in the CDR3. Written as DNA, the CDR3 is TGTGCCAGCTCACCGGGACAGGGAGATGAAAAACTGTTTTTT. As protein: CASSPGQGDEKLFF.

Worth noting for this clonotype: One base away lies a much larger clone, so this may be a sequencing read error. The CDR3 nucleotides read TGCGCCAACAGCTACCCCGGGGGTGAAGCTTTCTTT. It codes for CANSYPGGEAFF. The chain carries TRBV5-1 and TRBJ1-1; the D gene is possibly TRBD1 (5 bases). The germline V gene encodes CDR1 SGHRS and CDR2 YFSETQ. This CDR3 is 12 amino acids long.

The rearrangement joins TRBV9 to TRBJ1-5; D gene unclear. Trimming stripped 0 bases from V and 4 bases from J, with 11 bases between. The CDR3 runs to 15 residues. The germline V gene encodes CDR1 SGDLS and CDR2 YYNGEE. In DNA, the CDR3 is TGTGCCAGCAGCGTAGGGCAGACGGATAATCAGCCCCAGCATTTT. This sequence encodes CASSVGQTDNQPQHF.

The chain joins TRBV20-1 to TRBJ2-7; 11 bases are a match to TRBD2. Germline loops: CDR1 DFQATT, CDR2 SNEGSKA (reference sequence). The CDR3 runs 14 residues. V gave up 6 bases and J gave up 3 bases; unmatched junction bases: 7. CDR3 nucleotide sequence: TGCAGTGCAATGACTAGCGGGGAGATCTACGAGCAGTACTTC. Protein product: CSAMTSGEIYEQYF.

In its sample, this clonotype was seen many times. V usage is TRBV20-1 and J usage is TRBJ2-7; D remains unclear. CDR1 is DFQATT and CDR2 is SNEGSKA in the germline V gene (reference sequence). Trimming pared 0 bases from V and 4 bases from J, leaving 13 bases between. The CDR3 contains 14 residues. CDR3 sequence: CSARDLGLEYEQYF. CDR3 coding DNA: TGCAGTGCTAGAGATCTAGGTTTAGAGTACGAGCAGTACTTC.

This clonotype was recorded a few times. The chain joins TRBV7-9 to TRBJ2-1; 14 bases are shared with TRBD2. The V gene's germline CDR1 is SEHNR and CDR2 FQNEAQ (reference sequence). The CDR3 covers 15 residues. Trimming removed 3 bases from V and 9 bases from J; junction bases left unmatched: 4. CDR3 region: CASSFTGTSGGEQFF. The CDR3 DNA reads TGTGCCAGCAGCTTCACCGGGACTAGCGGGGGTGAGCAGTTCTTC.

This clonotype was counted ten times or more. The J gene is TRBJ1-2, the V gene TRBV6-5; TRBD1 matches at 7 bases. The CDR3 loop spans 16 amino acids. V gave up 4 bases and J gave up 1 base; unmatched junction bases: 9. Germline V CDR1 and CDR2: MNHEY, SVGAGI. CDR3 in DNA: TGTGCCAGCAGTTCCCTTGGACAGGAGAGTAACTATGGCTACACCTTC. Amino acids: CASSSLGQESNYGYTF.

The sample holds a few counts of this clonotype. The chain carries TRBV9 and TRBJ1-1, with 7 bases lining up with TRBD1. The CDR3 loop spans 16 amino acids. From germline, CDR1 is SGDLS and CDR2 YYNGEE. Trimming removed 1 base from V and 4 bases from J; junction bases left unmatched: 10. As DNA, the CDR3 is TGTGCCAGCAGCGTAACTTCGACAGGGTGGGGCACTGAAGCTTTCTTT. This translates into CASSVTSTGWGTEAFF. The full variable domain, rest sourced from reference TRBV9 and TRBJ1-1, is DSGVTQTPKHLITATGQRVTLRCSPRSGDLSVYWYQQSLDQGLQFLIQYYNGEERAKGNILERFSAQQFPDLHSELNLSSLELGDSALYFCASSVTSTGWGTEAFFGQGTRLTVV.

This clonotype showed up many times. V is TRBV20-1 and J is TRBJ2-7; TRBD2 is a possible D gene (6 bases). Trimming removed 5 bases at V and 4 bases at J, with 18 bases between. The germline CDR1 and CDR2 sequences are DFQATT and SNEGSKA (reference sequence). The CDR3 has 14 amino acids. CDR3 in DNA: TGCAGTGCTCATAACGCGGGGCTCTTATACGAGCAGTACTTC. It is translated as CSAHNAGLLYEQYF.

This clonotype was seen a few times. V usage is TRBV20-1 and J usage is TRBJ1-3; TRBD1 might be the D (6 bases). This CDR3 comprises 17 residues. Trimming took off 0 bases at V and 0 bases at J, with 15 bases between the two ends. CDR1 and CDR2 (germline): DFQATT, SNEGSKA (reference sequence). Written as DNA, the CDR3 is TGCAGTGCTAGAGATCAAACAAGGGGGGGCTCTGGAAACACCATATATTTT. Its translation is CSARDQTRGGSGNTIYF.

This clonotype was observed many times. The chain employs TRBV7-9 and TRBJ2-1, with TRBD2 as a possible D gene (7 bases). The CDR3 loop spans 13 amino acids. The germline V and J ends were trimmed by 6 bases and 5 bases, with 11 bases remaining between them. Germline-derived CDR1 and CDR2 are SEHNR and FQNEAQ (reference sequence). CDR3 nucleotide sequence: TGTGCCAGCAGGCGGGGGCAAGACAATGAGCAGTTCTTC. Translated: CASRRGQDNEQFF.

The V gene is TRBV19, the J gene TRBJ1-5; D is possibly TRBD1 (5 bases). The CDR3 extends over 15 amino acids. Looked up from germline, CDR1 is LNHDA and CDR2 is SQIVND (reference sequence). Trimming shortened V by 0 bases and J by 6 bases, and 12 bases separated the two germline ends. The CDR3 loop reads CASSIDLSGIQPQHF. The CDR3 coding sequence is TGTGCCAGTAGTATAGATCTTTCAGGGATTCAGCCCCAGCATTTT.

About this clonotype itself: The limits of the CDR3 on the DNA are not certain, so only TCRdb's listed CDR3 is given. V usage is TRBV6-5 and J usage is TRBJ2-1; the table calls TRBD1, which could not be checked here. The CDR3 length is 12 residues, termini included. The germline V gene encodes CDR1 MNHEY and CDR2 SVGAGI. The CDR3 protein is CASSSSRTGGFF.

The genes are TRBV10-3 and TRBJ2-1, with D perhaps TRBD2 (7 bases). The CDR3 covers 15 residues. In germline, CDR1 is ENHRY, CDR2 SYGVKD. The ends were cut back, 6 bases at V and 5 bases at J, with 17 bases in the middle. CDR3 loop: CAISGVRGGNNEQFF. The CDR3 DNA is TGTGCCATCAGCGGCGTAAGGGGGGGGAACAATGAGCAGTTCTTC.

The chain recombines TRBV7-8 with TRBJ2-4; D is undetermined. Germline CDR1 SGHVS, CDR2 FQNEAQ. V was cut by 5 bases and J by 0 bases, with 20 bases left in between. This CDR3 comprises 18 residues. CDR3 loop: CASSAAEWQVKAKNIQYF. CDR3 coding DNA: TGTGCCAGCAGCGCGGCGGAGTGGCAGGTGAAAGCCAAAAACATTCAGTACTTC.

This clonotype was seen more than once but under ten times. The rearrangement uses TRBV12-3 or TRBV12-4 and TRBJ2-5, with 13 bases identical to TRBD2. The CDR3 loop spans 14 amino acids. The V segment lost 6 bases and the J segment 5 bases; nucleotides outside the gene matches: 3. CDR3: CASSGTSGTETQYF. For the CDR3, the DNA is TGTGCCAGCAGCGGGACTAGCGGGACGGAGACCCAGTACTTC.

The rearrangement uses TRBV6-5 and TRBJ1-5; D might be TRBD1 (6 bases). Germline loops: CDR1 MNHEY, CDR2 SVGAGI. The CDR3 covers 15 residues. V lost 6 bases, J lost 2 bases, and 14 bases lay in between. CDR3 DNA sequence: TGTGCCAGCAGGGAAAGCAGGGGCCGCAATCAGCCCCAGCATTTT. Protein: CASRESRGRNQPQHF.

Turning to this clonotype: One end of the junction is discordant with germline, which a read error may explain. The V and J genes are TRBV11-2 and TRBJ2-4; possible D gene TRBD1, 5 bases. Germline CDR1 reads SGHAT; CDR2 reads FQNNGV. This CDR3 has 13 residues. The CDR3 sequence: CAGSFGHLNIQYF. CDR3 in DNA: TGTGCCGGCAGCTTCGGACACTTAAACATTCAGTACTTC.

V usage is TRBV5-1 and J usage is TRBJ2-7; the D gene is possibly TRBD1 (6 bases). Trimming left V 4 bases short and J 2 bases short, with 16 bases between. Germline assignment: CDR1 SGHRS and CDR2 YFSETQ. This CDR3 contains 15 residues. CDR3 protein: CASSTKTGTAYEQYF. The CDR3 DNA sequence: TGCGCCAGCAGCACCAAGACAGGTACGGCCTACGAGCAGTACTTC.